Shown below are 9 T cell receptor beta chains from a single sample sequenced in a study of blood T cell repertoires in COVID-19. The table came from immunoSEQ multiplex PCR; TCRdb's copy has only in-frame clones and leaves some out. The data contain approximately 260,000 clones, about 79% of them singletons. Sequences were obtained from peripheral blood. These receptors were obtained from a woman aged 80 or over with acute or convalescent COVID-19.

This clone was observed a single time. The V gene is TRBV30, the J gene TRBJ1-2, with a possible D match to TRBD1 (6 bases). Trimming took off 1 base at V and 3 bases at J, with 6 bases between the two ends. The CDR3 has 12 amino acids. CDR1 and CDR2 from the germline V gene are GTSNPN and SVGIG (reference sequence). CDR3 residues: CAWSAGDYGYTF. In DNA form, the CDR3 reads TGTGCCTGGAGTGCAGGGGACTATGGCTACACCTTC.

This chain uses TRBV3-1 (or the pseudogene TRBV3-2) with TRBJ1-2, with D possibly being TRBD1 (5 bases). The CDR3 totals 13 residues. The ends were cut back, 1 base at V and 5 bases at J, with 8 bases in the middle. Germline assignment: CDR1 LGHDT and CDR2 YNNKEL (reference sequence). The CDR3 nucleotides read TGTGCCAGCAGCCAAGTTGACAGTTATGGCTACACCTTC. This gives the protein CASSQVDSYGYTF.

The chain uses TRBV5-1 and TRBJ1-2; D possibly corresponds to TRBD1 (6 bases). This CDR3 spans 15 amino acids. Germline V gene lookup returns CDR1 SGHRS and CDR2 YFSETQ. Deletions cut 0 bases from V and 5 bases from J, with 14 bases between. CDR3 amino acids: CASSLGDTGIYGYTF. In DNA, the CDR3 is TGCGCCAGCAGCTTGGGGGACACGGGGATATATGGCTACACCTTC.

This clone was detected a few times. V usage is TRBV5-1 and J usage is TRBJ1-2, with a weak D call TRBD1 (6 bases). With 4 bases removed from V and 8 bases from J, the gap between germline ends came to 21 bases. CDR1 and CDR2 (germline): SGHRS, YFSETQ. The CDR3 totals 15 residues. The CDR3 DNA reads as TGCGCCAGCAGCCCAGAGACAGGCTGGGTGGGGGGCTACACCTTC. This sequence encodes CASSPETGWVGGYTF.

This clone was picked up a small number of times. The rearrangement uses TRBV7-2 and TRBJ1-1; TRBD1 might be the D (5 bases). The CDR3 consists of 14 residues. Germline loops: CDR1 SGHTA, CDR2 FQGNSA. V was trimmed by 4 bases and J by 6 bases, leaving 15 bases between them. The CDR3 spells CASSYQGFSSEAFF. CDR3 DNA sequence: TGTGCCAGCAGCTACCAGGGTTTTTCATCTGAAGCTTTCTTT.

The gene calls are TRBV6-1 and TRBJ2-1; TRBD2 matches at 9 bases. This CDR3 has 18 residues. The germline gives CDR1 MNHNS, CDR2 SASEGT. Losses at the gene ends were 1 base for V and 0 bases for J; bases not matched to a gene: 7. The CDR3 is CASSEEGLAPSSYNEQFF. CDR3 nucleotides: TGTGCCAGCAGTGAAGAGGGACTAGCTCCCAGCTCCTACAATGAGCAGTTCTTC.

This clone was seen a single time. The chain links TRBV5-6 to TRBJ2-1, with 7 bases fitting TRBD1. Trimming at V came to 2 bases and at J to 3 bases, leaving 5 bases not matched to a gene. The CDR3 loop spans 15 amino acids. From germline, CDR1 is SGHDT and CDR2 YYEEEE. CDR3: CASSFPGTVYNEQFF. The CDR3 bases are TGTGCCAGCAGCTTCCCCGGGACAGTCTACAATGAGCAGTTCTTC.

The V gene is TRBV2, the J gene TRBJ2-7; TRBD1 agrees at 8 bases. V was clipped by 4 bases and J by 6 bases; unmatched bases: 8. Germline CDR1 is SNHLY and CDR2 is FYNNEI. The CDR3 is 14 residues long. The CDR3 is CASSADREGLEQYF. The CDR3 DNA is TGTGCCAGCAGTGCGGACAGGGAAGGTCTCGAGCAGTACTTC.

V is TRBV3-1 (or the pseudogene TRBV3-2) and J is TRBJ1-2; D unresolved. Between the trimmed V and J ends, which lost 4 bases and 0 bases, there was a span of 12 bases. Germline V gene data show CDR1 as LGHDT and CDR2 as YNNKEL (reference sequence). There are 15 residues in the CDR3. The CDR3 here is CASSLLRSSNYGYTF. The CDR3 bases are TGTGCCAGCAGCCTACTGAGATCTTCTAACTATGGCTACACCTTC.